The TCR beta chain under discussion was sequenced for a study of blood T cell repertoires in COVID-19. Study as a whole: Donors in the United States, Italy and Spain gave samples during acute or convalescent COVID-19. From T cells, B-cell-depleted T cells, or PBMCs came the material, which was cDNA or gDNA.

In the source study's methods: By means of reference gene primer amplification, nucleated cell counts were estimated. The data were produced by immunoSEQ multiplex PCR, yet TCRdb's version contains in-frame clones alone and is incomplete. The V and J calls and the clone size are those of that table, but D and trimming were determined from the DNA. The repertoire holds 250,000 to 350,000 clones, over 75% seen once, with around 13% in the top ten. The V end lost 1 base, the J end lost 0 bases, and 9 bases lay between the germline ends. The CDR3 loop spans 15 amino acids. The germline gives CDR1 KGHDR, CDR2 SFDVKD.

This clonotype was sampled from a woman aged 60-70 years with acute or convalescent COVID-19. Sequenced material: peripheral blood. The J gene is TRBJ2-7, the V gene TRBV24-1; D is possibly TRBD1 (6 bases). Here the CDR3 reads CATSDFRDISYEQYF. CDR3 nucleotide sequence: TGTGCCACCAGTGATTTCCGGGACATCTCCTACGAGCAGTACTTC.